This TCR beta chain stems from a study of blood T cell repertoires in COVID-19. Study-level information: Donors in the United States, Italy and Spain gave samples during acute or convalescent COVID-19. Nucleic acid was either cDNA or gDNA, and it came from T cells, B-cell-depleted T cells, or PBMCs.

This clone has more than one count but fewer than ten. In the original workflow: Amplification with reference gene primers provided the estimates of nucleated cell counts. Libraries were prepared by immunoSEQ multiplex PCR; TCRdb keeps only in-frame clonotypes and omits some of them. V and J calls and clone size are copied from that table; D and trimming were computed from the DNA. The table includes about 71,000 clones, roughly 82% detected once. Specimen: peripheral blood. The origin of this receptor is a woman at least 80 years old with acute or convalescent COVID-19.

The DNA of the CDR3 is TGTGCCAGTAGCCCATCACTTGGGACAGGGAGTTTTGGCTACACCTTC. Encoded protein: CASSPSLGTGSFGYTF. The V and J genes are TRBV19 and TRBJ1-2; 9 positions agree with TRBD1. After removal of 6 bases from V and 7 bases from J, the junction contained 15 bases not matched to a gene. This CDR3 has 16 amino acids. Looked up from germline, CDR1 is LNHDA and CDR2 is SQIVND (reference sequence).